These T cell receptor beta chains were read from a single sample in a study of cytomegalovirus exposure and HLA in healthy donors. Assay used: immunoSEQ multiplex PCR; TCRdb lists only in-frame clones, some missing. The sample lists about 130,000 clones; approximately 80% were seen once. Sequences were obtained from PBMCs. The receptors come from a woman in her thirties or forties in good health and CMV-seronegative. CDR3s include the opening cysteine and the closing phenylalanine or tryptophan. D genes are given only for firm matches.

cdr3_aa | v_call | d_call | j_call
CASSVGGQGASTGELFF | TRBV9 | TRBD1 | TRBJ2-2
CAWSAGSGGLNTEAFF | TRBV30 | . | TRBJ1-1
CASRSGALGRYNSPLHF | TRBV19 | . | TRBJ1-6
CASSVVSSGGENEQFF | TRBV9 | TRBD2 | TRBJ2-1
CASSRGGTYEQYF | TRBV9 | . | TRBJ2-7
CASSPGNSYEQYF | TRBV18 | . | TRBJ2-7
CASTLRGYSGANGLTF | TRBV28 | . | TRBJ2-6
CASSFGSELNTEAFF | TRBV5-1 | . | TRBJ1-1
CSVAGTGGEKLFF | TRBV29-1 | TRBD1 | TRBJ1-4
CASSRDRGSNQPQHF | TRBV5-1 | TRBD1 | TRBJ1-5
CASSSGTGLGETQYF | TRBV5-1 | TRBD1 | TRBJ2-5
CASSELDRGNQPQHF | TRBV5-5 | TRBD1 | TRBJ1-5
CASREGRIAGYEQYF | TRBV2 | . | TRBJ2-7
CASRSTGSDEQFF | TRBV28 | . | TRBJ2-1
CASSLNSGGFSGNQPQHF | TRBV7-8 | . | TRBJ1-5
CASSVEGQPNQPQHF | TRBV9 | . | TRBJ1-5
CASRESAAEKLFF | TRBV11-2 | . | TRBJ1-4
CASSSGQGRFDEKLFF | TRBV7-9 | TRBD1 | TRBJ1-4
CASSQELDRGMRETQYF | TRBV4-1 | TRBD1 | TRBJ2-5
CASSESGLSSGNTIYF | TRBV6-1 | . | TRBJ1-3
CASSQDHAREQYF | TRBV4-1 | . | TRBJ2-7
CASSPTGLNEKLFF | TRBV4-1 | . | TRBJ1-4
CAWSRLASPYEQYF | TRBV30 | TRBD2 | TRBJ2-7
CASAPQGASSYEQYF | TRBV6-6 | TRBD1 | TRBJ2-7
CAWGGGSEKLFF | TRBV30 | . | TRBJ1-4
CSVTQPLSHPYEQYF | TRBV29-1 | . | TRBJ2-7
CASSPKGSGSLFSGELFF | TRBV9 | TRBD2 | TRBJ2-2
CASSLLMAGINTGELFF | TRBV27 | . | TRBJ2-2
CASRELGADTQYF | TRBV10-3 | . | TRBJ2-3
CASSLDRVDYTF | TRBV7-9 | . | TRBJ1-2
CASSLSPGLGSFNQPQHF | TRBV28 | . | TRBJ1-5
CASSFVGETQYF | TRBV5-6 | . | TRBJ2-5
CAWRAGRGSYEQYF | TRBV30 | . | TRBJ2-7
CASSPAQGPYGYTF | TRBV18 | TRBD1 | TRBJ1-2
CASSREVGNYGYTF | TRBV5-4 | . | TRBJ1-2
CASSYSAGGGQQYF | TRBV6-5 | TRBD1 | TRBJ2-7
CASPETDDYIEQYF | TRBV7-9 | . | TRBJ2-7